The subject of this entry is one TCR beta chain. What it recognizes is unknown. This entry belongs to a study of blood T cells in healthy people across ages. The study, taken as a whole, reports: Estimated diversity, derived from one million T cells, was regarded as an underestimate.

The length of the CDR3 is 15 residues. In germline, CDR1 is MNHNY, CDR2 SVGAGI (reference sequence). J gave up 7 bases and V 6 bases, and 12 bases lay outside the gene matches. A second about 6 to 12 cycle PCR used barcoded and J-beta primers. TCRdb processed the 5' RACE reads anew with MiXCR; each CDR3 protein has one entry. Among about 1.4 million distinct CDR3 sequences listed, around 59% were seen once. This rearrangement joins TRBV6-6 to TRBJ1-2, with 9 bases aligning to TRBD1. This TCR was recovered from a man aged 18 to 29 in good health. The sample was blood. The CDR3 DNA reads as TGTGCCAGCAGGAGTACAGGGGGCGAAGGTGGTGGCTACACCTTC. Amino acid sequence: CASRSTGGEGGGYTF.